This T cell receptor beta chain was captured in a study of T cell repertoires in cytomegalovirus infection. TCRdb re-called the reads through MiXCR, storing one row per CDR3 protein. This table has about 400,000 distinct CDR3 sequences, around 18% appearing once. The CDR3 has 16 residues. The germline V gene has CDR1 SGHDN and CDR2 FVKESK. The trim removed 0 bases at V and 4 bases at J, leaving 6 bases unmatched. Sequenced: PBMCs. This chain uses TRBV14 with TRBJ2-1, with 7 bases matching TRBD2. The TCR comes from a human donor in good health (CMV status not recorded). Some clones in this sample may be carry-over from other donors' samples. The CDR3 sequence: CASSQESLAEYNEQFF. DNA of the CDR3: TGTGCCAGCAGCCAAGAGTCGCTAGCGGAGTACAATGAGCAGTTCTTC.